The entry below gives a single T cell receptor (beta chain) sequence along with its context. Its antigen remains unidentified. CD45RO-negative, CCR7-positively selected cells formed the naive CD8 fraction, excluding terminally differentiated effector memory CD45RA+ cells. The CDR3 consists of 15 residues. Trimming shortened V by 6 bases and J by 3 bases, and 21 bases separated the two germline ends. CDR1 is SQVTM, CDR2 ANQGSEA, per germline. This record belongs to a study of shared clonotypes between healthy human individuals. Study outcomes and limitations: All-four-donor shared clonotypes had higher generation probabilities than non-shared clonotypes did. Naive CD4 clonotypes overlapped across several donors at approximately 5.3%. The donor pool, a small one, limited the genetic and exposure-history diversity represented.

TCRdb's table, derived via immunoSEQ multiplex PCR, lists solely in-frame clones and lacks some. The profile covers about 2 million clones, with less than 95% appearing a single time and around 1.1% taken by the ten largest. The sequenced material came from naive CD8+ T cells sorted from blood. This chain links TRBV29-1 with TRBJ2-7, with D tentatively TRBD2 (5 bases). This TCR derives from a man younger than 35 in good health. CDR3 amino acids: CSVVFYEGTDYEQYF. The CDR3 region has the DNA TGCAGCGTCGTCTTTTATGAGGGAACAGACTACGAGCAGTACTTC.